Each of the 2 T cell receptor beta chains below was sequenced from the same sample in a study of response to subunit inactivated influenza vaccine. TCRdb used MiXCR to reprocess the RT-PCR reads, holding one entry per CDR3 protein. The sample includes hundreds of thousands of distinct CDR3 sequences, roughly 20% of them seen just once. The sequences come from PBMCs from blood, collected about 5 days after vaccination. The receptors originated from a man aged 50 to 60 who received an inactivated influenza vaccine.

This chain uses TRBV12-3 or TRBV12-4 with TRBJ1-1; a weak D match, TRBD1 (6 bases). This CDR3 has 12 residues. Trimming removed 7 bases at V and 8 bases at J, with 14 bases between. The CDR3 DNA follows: TGTGCCAGCACCAGGGGAGAATGGGAAGCTTTCTTT. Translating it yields CASTRGEWEAFF.

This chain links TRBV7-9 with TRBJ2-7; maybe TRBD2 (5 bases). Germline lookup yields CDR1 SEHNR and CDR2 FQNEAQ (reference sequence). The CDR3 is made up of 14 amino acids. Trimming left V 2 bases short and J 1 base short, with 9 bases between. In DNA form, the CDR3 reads TGTGCCAGCAGCTTATTCGAGGGTTCCTACGAGCAGTACTTC. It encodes CASSLFEGSYEQYF.